These 29 T cell receptor beta chains originate from one sample sequenced in a study of blood T cell repertoires in COVID-19. Produced via immunoSEQ multiplex PCR; TCRdb's table is partial and in-frame only. The table records 45,000 to 65,000 clones, about nine tenths of them present only once. What was sequenced was peripheral blood. The receptor set was obtained from a man older than 75 with active or convalescent COVID-19.

This chain links TRBV11-2 with TRBJ2-7, with a tentative D call TRBD1 (5 bases). The CDR3 totals 14 residues. V dropped 0 bases and J dropped 4 bases, with 10 bases sitting between them. Germline assignment: CDR1 SGHAT and CDR2 FQNNGV. The CDR3 DNA reads as TGTGCCAGCAGCTTAGACAGGGTGAGATACGAGCAGTACTTC. Translating it yields CASSLDRVRYEQYF. Supplemented by reference TRBV11-2 and TRBJ2-7, the full variable domain reads EAGVAQSPRYKIIEKRQSVAFWCNPISGHATLYWYQQILGQGPKLLIQFQNNGVVDDSQLPKDRFSAERLKGVDSTLKIQPAKLEDSAVYLCASSLDRVRYEQYFGPGTRLTVT.

In its sample, this clone was seen a few times. The rearrangement joins TRBV29-1 to TRBJ1-1; maybe TRBD1 (5 bases). The CDR3 has 13 amino acids. V was trimmed by 7 bases and J by 6 bases, leaving 18 bases between them. Looked up from germline, CDR1 is SQVTM and CDR2 is ANQGSEA. The CDR3 bases are TGCAGCGCCGGAAACGGGGGGAGTTCTGAAGCTTTCTTT. Translated, it gives CSAGNGGSSEAFF.

The chain links TRBV27 to TRBJ2-7, with D unresolved. V was pared by 9 bases and J by 4 bases, with 19 bases between. Germline CDR1 and CDR2: MNHEY and SMNVEV (reference sequence). This CDR3 region has 14 residues. The CDR3 loop is CASRSHDFRYEQYF. Here the CDR3 DNA reads TGTGCCAGTAGGTCCCACGATTTCAGGTACGAGCAGTACTTC.

The chain links TRBV20-1 to TRBJ1-2; D gene uncertain. The CDR3 has 10 amino acids. Germline V gene sequence: CDR1 DFQATT, CDR2 SNEGSKA (reference sequence). Trimming shortened V by 5 bases and J by 8 bases, and 9 bases separated the two germline ends. CDR3 nucleotide sequence: TGCAGTGCTCCTGTAGAGGGCTACACCTTC. This sequence encodes CSAPVEGYTF.

The CDR3 here is CASSFMQQETQYF. The CDR3 DNA is TGTGCCAGCAGTTTTATGCAGCAAGAGACCCAGTACTTC. The chain has TRBV12-3 or TRBV12-4 and TRBJ2-5, with D hard to call. V was trimmed by 3 bases and J by 2 bases, leaving 7 bases between them. The CDR3 is made up of 13 amino acids.

The chain uses TRBV19 and TRBJ1-2, with 9 nucleotides matching TRBD1. CDR1 is LNHDA and CDR2 is SQIVND in the germline V gene (reference sequence). The CDR3 sequence is 14 residues long. V was clipped by 5 bases and J by 8 bases; unmatched bases: 9. The CDR3 protein is CASSPRDRASGYTF. The CDR3 bases are TGTGCCAGTAGTCCTAGGGACAGGGCGAGCGGCTACACCTTC.

This chain uses TRBV24-1 with TRBJ1-2, with 11 nucleotides matching TRBD1. Germline values: CDR1 KGHDR, CDR2 SFDVKD. This CDR3 region has 16 residues. J was trimmed by 4 bases and V by 3 bases; bases with no gene match: 6. The CDR3 sequence is CATSDTDRGPTYGYTF. In DNA, the CDR3 is TGTGCCACCAGTGATACGGACAGGGGGCCGACCTATGGCTACACCTTC.

The chain employs TRBV18 and TRBJ2-5; D ambiguous. CDR1 is KGHSH, CDR2 LQKENI, per germline. V lost 0 bases and J lost 2, with 7 bases in between. The CDR3 runs 14 residues. CDR3 DNA: TGTGCCAGCTCACCACCCGACAAGCAAGAGACCCAGTACTTC. Translation: CASSPPDKQETQYF.

The chain links TRBV5-1 to TRBJ2-7; D uncertain. The germline V and J ends were trimmed by 0 bases and 3 bases, with 4 bases remaining between them. CDR1 is SGHRS and CDR2 is YFSETQ in the germline V gene. The CDR3 runs 12 residues. The CDR3 here is CASSLDNYEQYF. For the CDR3, the DNA is TGCGCCAGCAGCTTGGATAACTACGAGCAGTACTTC.

This rearrangement joins TRBV9 to TRBJ1-2, with D possibly being TRBD1 (5 bases). The CDR3 has 15 residues. Trimming cost V 4 bases and J 4 bases, with 17 bases left between them. CDR1 and CDR2 from the germline V gene are SGDLS and YYNGEE. The CDR3 loop is CASSPMGGGGYGYTF. CDR3 nucleotide sequence: TGTGCCAGCAGCCCCATGGGTGGGGGGGGCTATGGCTACACCTTC. The complete variable domain, with remaining parts taken from reference TRBV9 and TRBJ1-2, reads DSGVTQTPKHLITATGQRVTLRCSPRSGDLSVYWYQQSLDQGLQFLIQYYNGEERAKGNILERFSAQQFPDLHSELNLSSLELGDSALYFCASSPMGGGGYGYTFGSGTRLTVV.

V and J are TRBV14 and TRBJ2-5; tentative D call: TRBD2 (5 bases). Per the germline V gene, CDR1 is SGHDN and CDR2 is FVKESK. V lost 4 bases to trimming and J lost 5 bases, with 8 bases between them. The CDR3 sequence is 12 residues long. The CDR3 sequence is CASSPQRETQYF. The CDR3 nucleotides read TGTGCCAGCAGCCCCCAGCGGGAGACCCAGTACTTC.

The DNA for the CDR3 is TGTGCCAGCAGTTATTCACAGGGCAGAGAGATTTCACCCCTCCACTTT. This sequence encodes CASSYSQGREISPLHF. The chain links TRBV6-6 to TRBJ1-6; maybe TRBD1 (6 bases). V dropped 3 bases and J dropped 9 bases, with 18 bases sitting between them. Germline CDR1 MNHNY, CDR2 SVGAGI (reference sequence). This CDR3 has 16 amino acids.

The V gene is TRBV10-3, the J gene TRBJ2-3; tentatively, D is TRBD2 (6 bases). The CDR3 runs to 14 residues. V was cut by 6 bases and J by 1 base, with 11 bases left in between. Per germline, CDR1 ENHRY and CDR2 SYGVKD. The CDR3 nucleotides read TGTGCCATCAGCCTCGGAGGGCGCACAGATACGCAGTATTTT. Amino acid sequence: CAISLGGRTDTQYF.

The rearrangement uses TRBV7-8 and TRBJ1-4; TRBD1 matches 8 bases. The CDR3 totals 17 residues. CDR1 SGHVS and CDR2 FQNEAQ come from the germline V gene. Trimming took 1 base from V and 7 from J; bases not matched to a gene: 11. CDR3 protein: CASSLEGSRGRFEKLFF. In DNA form, the CDR3 reads TGTGCCAGCAGCTTAGAAGGGAGCAGGGGGCGGTTTGAAAAACTGTTTTTT.

The J gene is TRBJ1-2, the V gene TRBV29-1, with 8 nucleotides matching TRBD1. Looked up from germline, CDR1 is SQVTM and CDR2 is ANQGSEA. The CDR3 consists of 13 residues. Unmatched junction bases numbered 4, after V lost 4 bases and J lost 3 bases. DNA of the CDR3: TGCAGCGTTGGACAGGGGAATTACTATGGCTACACCTTC. Its translation: CSVGQGNYYGYTF.

The genes are TRBV7-3 and TRBJ2-5; no reliable D call. CDR1 is SGHTA, CDR2 FQGTGA, per germline. The CDR3 length is 15 residues. V lost 5 bases and J 2 bases, leaving 15 bases between the germline ends. The chain's CDR3 is CASSRDGSTQETQYF. CDR3 bases: TGTGCCAGCAGCCGCGACGGTTCGACACAAGAGACCCAGTACTTC.

Only a few counts were recorded for this clone. The chain couples TRBV30 to TRBJ2-2; D perhaps matches TRBD2 (6 bases). Germline V lookup: CDR1 GTSNPN, CDR2 SVGIG (reference sequence). CDR3 length: 14 amino acids. The germline V and J ends were trimmed by 7 bases and 4 bases, with 16 bases remaining between them. The CDR3 loop is CASSGEPGTGELFF. As DNA, the CDR3 is TGTGCCTCATCGGGGGAACCGGGCACCGGGGAGCTGTTTTTT.

In this sample, this clone turned up a few times. This chain uses TRBV12-3 or TRBV12-4 with TRBJ2-2; D not resolved. Trimming stripped 6 bases from V and 9 bases from J, with 11 bases between. The CDR3 totals 12 residues. CDR3 in DNA: TGTGCCAGCAGGCATACTAACCGGGAGCTGTTTTTT. Translation: CASRHTNRELFF.

The V and J genes are TRBV7-2 and TRBJ1-6, with D perhaps TRBD1 (5 bases). Per germline, CDR1 SGHTA and CDR2 FQGNSA. The CDR3 is 17 residues long. The V end lost 0 bases, the J end lost 0 bases, and 9 bases lay between the germline ends. DNA of the CDR3: TGTGCCAGCAGCTTAGCCGGGGGGTCCTCCTATAATTCACCCCTCCACTTT. It specifies CASSLAGGSSYNSPLHF.

The rearrangement joins TRBV6-1 to TRBJ1-5; weak D call: TRBD1 (6 bases). Germline lookup yields CDR1 MNHNS and CDR2 SASEGT. The CDR3 spans 19 residues. V lost 3 bases to trimming and J lost 1 base, with 22 bases between them. CDR3 sequence (DNA): TGTGCCAGCAGTGAGACGATTGCTCTGGTACAGGGAAGCAATCAGCCCCAGCATTTT. Encoded protein: CASSETIALVQGSNQPQHF.

J is TRBJ2-1 and V is TRBV10-1; tentative D call: TRBD1 (5 bases). The CDR3 loop spans 13 amino acids. The V gene lost 5 bases and the J gene lost 6 bases, with 11 bases spanning the gap. Per germline, CDR1 WNHNN and CDR2 SYGVQD (reference sequence). CDR3 amino acids: CASSPTDSNEQFF. The CDR3, as DNA: TGCGCCAGCAGTCCAACCGACAGCAATGAGCAGTTCTTC.

The rearrangement uses TRBV11-3 and TRBJ2-3, with 7 bases fitting TRBD1. The V and J ends lost 5 bases and 5 bases, in that order; junction bases with no gene match: 7. The V gene's germline CDR1 is SGHNT and CDR2 YENEEA. The CDR3 runs to 14 residues. The DNA of the CDR3 is TGTGCCAGCAGCCCTAGACAGGGTGAAGATACGCAGTATTTT. Amino acid sequence: CASSPRQGEDTQYF.

This clone occurred once. The chain has TRBV10-3 and TRBJ2-6; 8 bases map to TRBD2. The CDR3 length is 21 residues. CDR1 ENHRY and CDR2 SYGVKD come from the germline V gene. J gave up 4 bases and V 3 bases, and 20 bases lay outside the gene matches. The CDR3 bases are TGTGCCATCAGTGATATCGTGATGGGGGCCAGCGGGAGTAAAGGGGCCAACGTCCTGACTTTC. Translation gives CAISDIVMGASGSKGANVLTF.

The chain recombines TRBV7-9 with TRBJ1-1; D might be TRBD1 (5 bases). The germline V gene encodes CDR1 SEHNR and CDR2 FQNEAQ (reference sequence). V gave up 5 bases and J gave up 4 bases, with 8 bases separating them. This CDR3 is 12 amino acids long. In DNA, the CDR3 is TGTGCCAGCAGCCGGGGGGGCACTGAAGCTTTCTTT. Translating gives CASSRGGTEAFF.

This sequence joins TRBV4-2 and TRBJ2-7, with TRBD2 matching 14 bases. The CDR3 sequence is 17 residues long. Germline assignment: CDR1 LGHNA and CDR2 YNFKEQ. The junction had 9 bases not matched to a gene; V was cut back by 1 base and J by 7 bases. The CDR3 is CASSQVEGLAGVREQYF. The CDR3 nucleotides read TGTGCCAGCAGCCAAGTCGAGGGACTAGCGGGAGTTCGGGAGCAGTACTTC.

The rearrangement uses TRBV28 and TRBJ1-1; D is unclear. Germline-derived CDR1 and CDR2 are MDHEN and SYDVKM. The ends were cut back, 5 bases at V and 4 bases at J, with 14 bases in the middle. The CDR3 sequence is 14 residues long. CDR3 sequence: CASSPRLGSTEAFF. CDR3 bases: TGTGCCAGCAGTCCCAGGTTGGGCAGCACTGAAGCTTTCTTT.

V usage is TRBV19 and J usage is TRBJ2-7; 9 bases line up with TRBD1. The CDR3 has 16 amino acids. Germline loops: CDR1 LNHDA, CDR2 SQIVND (reference sequence). V gave up 5 bases and J gave up 0 bases; unmatched junction bases: 8. For the CDR3, the DNA is TGTGCCAGTAGTCCCCGGGACAGGGCGAGCTCCTACGAGCAGTACTTC. Amino acids: CASSPRDRASSYEQYF. Supplemented by reference TRBV19 and TRBJ2-7, the full variable domain reads DGGITQSPKYLFRKEGQNVTLSCEQNLNHDAMYWYRQDPGQGLRLIYYSQIVNDFQKGDIAEGYSVSREKKESFPLTVTSAQKNPTAFYLCASSPRDRASSYEQYFGPGTRLTVT.

This chain uses TRBV10-1 with TRBJ1-5; D unclear. Germline V gene sequence: CDR1 WNHNN, CDR2 SYGVQD (reference sequence). V was trimmed by 5 bases and J by 6 bases, leaving 11 bases between them. The CDR3 totals 13 residues. The CDR3 region has the DNA TGCGCCAGCAGTCCGGTCGGGTCTCAGCCCCAGCATTTT. Translated, it gives CASSPVGSQPQHF.

V and J are TRBV13 and TRBJ1-2; D remains unclear. There are 16 residues in the CDR3. Germline V gene sequence: CDR1 PRHDT, CDR2 FYEKMQ (reference sequence). The ends were cut back, 5 bases at V and 4 bases at J, with 20 bases in the middle. DNA of the CDR3: TGTGCCAGCAGCCGCCCCCGGGTTCTCTTAAGCTATGGCTACACCTTC. This translates into CASSRPRVLLSYGYTF.